A single sample is the source of the 31 T cell receptor beta chains below, sequenced in a study of T cells in Graves' hyperthyroidism and ophthalmopathy. TCR beta CDR3 regions were amplified from RNA. First-round RT-PCR targeting the TCR CDR3 was performed with the HTBI primer set. TCRdb redid the calling of the multiplex PCR reads with MiXCR, one entry per CDR3 protein. This table holds 560,000 or so distinct CDR3 sequences, 46% found once. Sequencing input: peripheral blood or thyroid tissue (not recorded which). The source of these receptors is a woman between 18 and 29 years old with Graves' hyperthyroidism.

The genes are TRBV24-1 and TRBJ1-2, with D maybe TRBD1 (5 bases). The CDR3 has 14 residues. The germline V and J ends were trimmed by 4 bases and 6 bases, with 14 bases remaining between them. Germline CDR1 KGHDR, CDR2 SFDVKD. The CDR3 sequence is CATSESPGSHGYTF. The CDR3 nucleotides read TGTGCCACCAGTGAATCTCCAGGGAGCCATGGCTACACCTTC.

The chain links TRBV15 to TRBJ2-6; 7 nucleotides agree with TRBD1. From germline, CDR1 is LNHNV and CDR2 YYDKDF (reference sequence). CDR3 length: 16 amino acids. Losses at the gene ends were 5 bases for V and 0 bases for J; bases not matched to a gene: 4. CDR3 loop: CATSGQASSGANVLTF. DNA for the CDR3: TGTGCCACCAGCGGACAGGCCAGCTCTGGGGCCAACGTCCTGACTTTC.

This clonotype was seen just once. A junction boundary mismatches the germline segment, possibly from a read error. The chain is built from TRBV10-3 and TRBJ2-3, with D unresolved. The length of the CDR3 is 15 residues. CDR1 is ENHRY and CDR2 is SYGVKD in the germline V gene. The CDR3 DNA is TGTGCCAGCAGTGATTTGACTCGTTACACAGATACGCAGTATTTT. This encodes CASSDLTRYTDTQYF.

The gene calls are TRBV15 and TRBJ1-2; D call uncertain. Germline CDR1 reads LNHNV; CDR2 reads YYDKDF (reference sequence). CDR3 length equals 15 residues. V dropped 0 bases and J dropped 4 bases, with 12 bases sitting between them. CDR3 coding DNA: TGTGCCACCAGCAGAGATTTAAGCGGGAGCTATGGCTACACCTTC. Encoded protein: CATSRDLSGSYGYTF.

This clonotype was seen repeatedly, ten times or more. The J gene is TRBJ1-5, the V gene TRBV19; the D is unclear. The CDR3 covers 15 residues. V dropped 3 bases and J dropped 0 bases, with 9 bases sitting between them. The germline V gene has CDR1 LNHDA and CDR2 SQIVND (reference sequence). Here the CDR3 reads CASSIFRGSNQPQHF. The CDR3 nucleotides read TGTGCCAGTAGTATCTTCCGGGGTAGCAATCAGCCCCAGCATTTT.

This clonotype has at least ten counts. V is TRBV29-1 and J is TRBJ1-4; 7 nucleotides align to TRBD1. CDR1 SQVTM and CDR2 ANQGSEA come from the germline V gene. Germline trimming cut 4 bases from V and 7 bases from J; bases unmatched to any gene: 15. The CDR3 contains 16 residues. The CDR3 region has the DNA TGCAGCGTTGCCGGGGCAGGGGGAAGTCAAGTTGAAAAACTGTTTTTT. Translating gives CSVAGAGGSQVEKLFF.

This sequence joins TRBV7-9 and TRBJ1-1, with 10 bases lining up with TRBD1. The CDR3 covers 15 residues. CDR1 SEHNR and CDR2 FQNEAQ come from the germline V gene (reference sequence). V was clipped by 5 bases and J by 1 base; unmatched bases: 4. The CDR3 DNA sequence: TGTGCCAGCAGCGCACGGACAGGGGGGAACACTGAAGCTTTCTTT. Protein sequence: CASSARTGGNTEAFF.

The chain joins TRBV10-3 to TRBJ2-5, with D maybe TRBD1 (6 bases). V was shortened by 2 bases and J by 6 bases, with 16 bases between the two germline ends. The CDR3 is made up of 15 amino acids. CDR1 is ENHRY, CDR2 SYGVKD, per germline. CDR3 DNA sequence: TGTGCCATCAGTGAGAATACAGGGAATGGCAAGACCCAGTACTTC. Amino acids: CAISENTGNGKTQYF.

J is TRBJ2-5 and V is TRBV7-8, with D uncertain. The CDR3 has 12 amino acids. Germline CDR1 SGHVS, CDR2 FQNEAQ. V was cut by 5 bases and J by 5 bases, with 9 bases left in between. The CDR3 DNA follows: TGTGCCAGCAGCCAATTGTCGGAGACCCAGTACTTC. Its translation: CASSQLSETQYF.

This chain joins TRBV19 and TRBJ2-6; D is perhaps TRBD1 (5 bases). CDR1 is LNHDA, CDR2 SQIVND, per germline (reference sequence). There are 16 residues in the CDR3. The V and J ends lost 3 bases and 0 bases respectively, with 9 bases between them. Here the CDR3 DNA reads TGTGCCAGTAGTATGCCGACAGTCTCTGGGGCCAACGTCCTGACTTTC. Protein product: CASSMPTVSGANVLTF.

This chain uses TRBV24-1 with TRBJ2-2; D possibly matches TRBD1 or TRBD2 (5 bases each). The V gene's germline CDR1 is KGHDR and CDR2 SFDVKD. Trimming took 0 bases from V and 4 from J, leaving 17 bases between them. This CDR3 has 18 amino acids. CDR3 DNA: TGTGCCACCAGTGATTTGGCCGGGACGGCGACGAGCACCGGGGAGCTGTTTTTT. Translating gives CATSDLAGTATSTGELFF.

This chain links TRBV19 with TRBJ1-5, with 7 bases lining up with TRBD1. This CDR3 region has 16 residues. The J segment lost 4 bases and the V segment lost 6 bases, leaving 12 bases of the junction unmatched. The germline CDR1 and CDR2 sequences are LNHDA and SQIVND (reference sequence). The CDR3 bases are TGTGCCAGTAGACCCCCTAGGACAGGACTTAATCAGCCCCAGCATTTT. Protein sequence: CASRPPRTGLNQPQHF.

This clonotype occurred a few times. V gene TRBV20-1 combines with J gene TRBJ1-1; a possible D gene is TRBD1 (5 bases). The CDR3 is 14 amino acids. Germline V lookup: CDR1 DFQATT, CDR2 SNEGSKA (reference sequence). With 5 bases removed from V and 1 base from J, the gap between germline ends came to 14 bases. The CDR3 region has the DNA TGCAGTGCTCACCAGTGGGGCGAGAACACTGAAGCTTTCTTT. Amino acid sequence: CSAHQWGENTEAFF.

This clonotype has ten or more counts. This rearrangement joins TRBV9 to TRBJ2-7; D gene unclear. V lost 0 bases to trimming and J lost 0 bases, with 7 bases between them. Germline lookup yields CDR1 SGDLS and CDR2 YYNGEE. This CDR3 comprises 14 residues. This chain's CDR3 is CASSVAESSYEQYF. In DNA form, the CDR3 reads TGTGCCAGCAGCGTAGCAGAGAGCTCCTACGAGCAGTACTTC.

The rearrangement links TRBV7-6 to TRBJ2-7; weak D call: TRBD1 (6 bases). This CDR3 has 15 amino acids. The germline V gene encodes CDR1 SGHVS and CDR2 FNYEAQ. V was pared by 0 bases and J by 5 bases, with 14 bases between. The CDR3 protein is CASSLATQGSHEQYF. In DNA, the CDR3 is TGTGCCAGCAGCTTAGCAACCCAGGGGTCCCACGAGCAGTACTTC.

This clonotype came up a few times. The rearrangement joins TRBV7-3 to TRBJ2-2; D might be TRBD2 (6 bases). V dropped 2 bases and J dropped 7 bases, with 11 bases sitting between them. This CDR3 has 14 residues. Germline CDR1 and CDR2: SGHTA and FQGTGA. The CDR3, as DNA: TGTGCCAGCAGCTTACGGGGGATGGACGGGGAGCTGTTTTTT. Amino acids: CASSLRGMDGELFF.

This clonotype has more than one count but fewer than ten. DNA of the CDR3: TGTGCCAGCAGCTCTACCCGGGACAGGGGGCATCGGGAGCTGTTTTTT. Protein product: CASSSTRDRGHRELFF. This chain joins TRBV7-9 and TRBJ2-2; 12 nucleotides agree with TRBD1. From germline, CDR1 is SEHNR and CDR2 FQNEAQ (reference sequence). J lost 9 bases, V lost 4 bases, and 9 bases had no gene match. This CDR3 region has 16 residues.

Ten or more counts support this clonotype. This chain joins TRBV7-6 and TRBJ2-7, with TRBD2 identical over 10 bases. J was trimmed by 0 bases and V by 5 bases; bases with no gene match: 7. The CDR3 has 16 amino acids. The germline V gene has CDR1 SGHVS and CDR2 FNYEAQ. Here the CDR3 DNA reads TGTGCCAGCAGCCTTCATCTAGCGGGAGTCTCCTACGAGCAGTACTTC. As protein: CASSLHLAGVSYEQYF.

This clonotype was detected many times. The rearrangement joins TRBV15 to TRBJ2-7; D may match TRBD1 or TRBD2 (5 bases each). The germline CDR1 and CDR2 sequences are LNHNV and YYDKDF (reference sequence). Trimming took off 3 bases at V and 7 bases at J, with 16 bases between the two ends. The CDR3 extends over 14 amino acids. The CDR3 DNA reads as TGTGCCACCAGCAGTCCGGGGCAAAGTTTGGAGCAGTACTTC. Its translation is CATSSPGQSLEQYF.

The chain uses TRBV9 and TRBJ1-2; D is possibly TRBD1 (6 bases). Germline CDR1 reads SGDLS; CDR2 reads YYNGEE. V lost 2 bases and J 7 bases, leaving 12 bases between the germline ends. CDR3 length: 13 residues. The DNA of the CDR3 is TGTGCCAGCAGCGTTGGAGGGGGTTTTGGCTACACCTTC. This translates into CASSVGGGFGYTF.

To note about this clonotype: The conserved phenylalanine or tryptophan is not found at the CDR3 terminus, so this likely reflects a read error. This sequence joins TRBV7-2 and TRBJ1-5; D remains ambiguous. From germline, CDR1 is SGHTA and CDR2 FQGNSA. CDR3 length: 13 amino acids. The germline V and J ends were trimmed by 3 bases and 3 bases, with 6 bases remaining between them. Here the CDR3 reads CASSFTANQPQHS. The CDR3 DNA reads TGTGCCAGCAGCTTTACCGCCAATCAGCCCCAGCATTCT.

This clonotype was counted a few times. The V and J genes are TRBV29-1 and TRBJ1-4, with D possibly TRBD1 on 5 matching bases. This CDR3 region has 11 residues. Germline CDR1 reads SQVTM; CDR2 reads ANQGSEA. V shed 3 bases and J shed 7 bases, with 6 bases lying between them. The chain's CDR3 is CSVEGGEKLFF. CDR3 DNA sequence: TGCAGCGTTGAGGGGGGTGAAAAACTGTTTTTT. The whole variable domain, filled in from reference TRBV29-1 and TRBJ1-4, reads SAVISQKPSRDICQRGTSLTIQCQVDSQVTMMFWYRQQPGQSLTLIATANQGSEATYESGFVIDKFPISRPNLTFSTLTVSNMSPEDSSIYLCSVEGGEKLFFGSGTQLSVL.

J is TRBJ2-7 and V is TRBV5-1; tentatively, D is TRBD2 (5 bases). CDR3 size: 14 residues. Trimming removed 4 bases at V and 3 bases at J, with 14 bases between. The germline CDR1 and CDR2 sequences are SGHRS and YFSETQ. CDR3 bases: TGCGCCAGCAGCGGCATCACGGGGATCTACGAGCAGTACTTC. Protein sequence: CASSGITGIYEQYF.

The sample holds many counts of this clonotype. The chain carries TRBV10-3 and TRBJ1-1, with 9 bases that match TRBD1. The CDR3 sequence is 16 residues long. CDR1 is ENHRY, CDR2 SYGVKD, per germline. After removal of 6 bases from V and 3 bases from J, the junction contained 11 bases not matched to a gene. The CDR3: CAIRVKPGQGDTEAFF. In DNA, the CDR3 is TGTGCCATCAGAGTCAAACCGGGACAGGGCGACACTGAAGCTTTCTTT.

The table lists this clonotype with a few counts. This chain joins TRBV12-3 or TRBV12-4 and TRBJ1-2; the D is unclear. This CDR3 comprises 13 residues. V gave up 6 bases and J gave up 2 bases, with 10 bases separating them. In nucleotides, the CDR3 is TGTGCCAGCAGCAACCCGCCGAACTATGGCTACACCTTC. This translates into CASSNPPNYGYTF.

This clonotype was counted between two and nine times. This chain uses TRBV9 with TRBJ2-7; TRBD1 aligns across 11 bases. From germline, CDR1 is SGDLS and CDR2 YYNGEE. The CDR3 sequence is 16 residues long. V gave up 3 bases and J gave up 0 bases; unmatched junction bases: 5. Written as DNA, the CDR3 is TGTGCCAGCAGCGCCGGACAGGGGGCGAACTCCTACGAGCAGTACTTC. As protein: CASSAGQGANSYEQYF.

Worth noting for this clonotype: A much larger clone is a single base away; this may be a read error. V usage is TRBV2 and J usage is TRBJ2-5; D is unresolved. The V end lost 7 bases, the J end lost 6 bases, and 9 bases lay between the germline ends. Per the germline V gene, CDR1 is SNHLY and CDR2 is FYNNEI. The CDR3 loop spans 11 amino acids. In DNA form, the CDR3 reads TGTGCCAGCATTCCGTTGCAGACCCAGTACTTC. It specifies CASIPLQTQYF. Full variable domain (missing parts from reference TRBV2 and TRBJ2-5): EPEVTQTPSHQVTQMGQEVILRCVPISNHLYFYWYRQILGQKVEFLVSFYNNEISEKSEIFDDQFSVERPDGSNFTLKIRSTKLEDSAMYFCASIPLQTQYFGPGTRLLVL.

This chain links TRBV20-1 with TRBJ2-7, with 12 bases lining up with TRBD1. CDR3 length: 12 residues. The V and J ends lost 5 bases and 7 bases, in that order; junction bases with no gene match: 3. Germline assignment: CDR1 DFQATT and CDR2 SNEGSKA (reference sequence). The CDR3 coding sequence is TGCAGTGCTGGGACAGGGGGCCGGGAGCAGTACTTC. It is translated as CSAGTGGREQYF.

This clonotype showed up many times. The chain joins TRBV29-1 to TRBJ1-2; 8 bases align to TRBD1. CDR3 length: 13 residues. Looked up from germline, CDR1 is SQVTM and CDR2 is ANQGSEA. Losses at the gene ends were 7 bases for V and 6 bases for J; bases not matched to a gene: 10. The DNA for the CDR3 is TGCAGCGCTTCACAGGGACAGGCTAATGGCTACACCTTC. Protein sequence: CSASQGQANGYTF.

The chain has TRBV15 and TRBJ1-5; TRBD1 matches 7 bases. J lost 5 bases, V lost 2 bases, and 18 bases had no gene match. The CDR3 loop spans 19 amino acids. Germline CDR1 and CDR2: LNHNV and YYDKDF (reference sequence). CDR3 in amino acids: CATSRPLGQGDLRDQPQHF. The CDR3, as DNA: TGTGCCACCAGCAGACCCCTAGGGCAGGGGGACCTTAGGGATCAGCCCCAGCATTTT.

The gene calls are TRBV7-9 and TRBJ1-2; 9 bases fit TRBD1. J was trimmed by 8 bases and V by 2 bases; bases with no gene match: 15. The germline V gene encodes CDR1 SEHNR and CDR2 FQNEAQ (reference sequence). This CDR3 is 17 amino acids long. The CDR3 sequence is CASSLPSDRGGLRGYTF. In DNA form, the CDR3 reads TGTGCCAGCAGCTTACCCTCGGACAGGGGAGGCCTCAGGGGCTACACCTTC.